This TCR beta chain was identified in a study of cytomegalovirus exposure and HLA in healthy donors. General study results and limits: Donors were assumed by presence/absence analyses to have roughly uniform sequencing depth.

With V trimmed by 5 bases and J by 8 bases, 8 bases remained unmatched. Germline lookup yields CDR1 MNHEY and CDR2 SMNVEV (reference sequence). The CDR3 loop spans 14 amino acids. PCR amplification relied on 60 Vbeta primers (plus 13 Jbeta primers). The assay was immunoSEQ multiplex PCR, and TCRdb's table has in-frame clones only and misses some. The data contain roughly 58,000 clones, approximately 80% of them seen just once; the ten biggest clones take up over 3%. A remark on this clone: Its cognate antigen is unknown.

Sequenced sample: PBMCs. The receptor's source is a woman aged 40 to 49 in good health and CMV-seronegative. The chain carries TRBV27 and TRBJ1-5; 8 nucleotides align to TRBD1. In DNA form, the CDR3 reads TGTGCCAGCAGTGTACAGGGGGTAGGGGAGCCCCAGCATTTT. Translation: CASSVQGVGEPQHF.